This entry features one T cell receptor beta chain sequence. What this receptor recognizes is not known. Base quality data are lacking; no much larger clone is found one base away. This specimen belongs to a study of blood T cell repertoires in COVID-19 (TCRdb year 2020). The study in broad terms: The collaborator samples originated in the United States, Italy and Spain and spanned the acute and convalescent phases of COVID-19. The prospective study material was composed of cDNA or gDNA derived from T cells, B-cell-depleted T cells, or PBMCs. Subjects who had been exposed to COVID-19, were actively infected with it, or had recovered from it provided the deeply sampled blood TCRbeta repertoires that made up the dataset. The repertoires were released in a freely available public database meant as a resource for research on the immune response to SARS-CoV-2. Samples were obtained from the ongoing ImmuneRACE study (first 160 participants) and from about 1,300 subjects provided by 6 global collaborators. Nearly every sample came with metadata listing a de-identified subject ID, COVID-19 status, age in years and sex. Where available, HLA class I and class II types were obtained from metadata supplied by the sample provider rather than from assay-based typing. Broad study findings and their caveats: The quantity of clinical and demographic metadata differed by source and by participant and was supplied without curation.

TCRbeta CDR3 regions were amplified from genomic DNA by means of the immunoSEQ Assay, a bias-controlled multiplex PCR. From the authors' description of their analysis: Within the assay, amplification of reference gene primers was used to estimate how many nucleated cells each sample contained. To quantify the absolute abundance of each unique TCRbeta CDR3 rearrangement, sequence reads were collapsed and filtered. For each sample, productive Simpson clonality was calculated as the square root of Simpson's diversity index over productive rearrangements. TCRdb mirrors the immuneACCESS table, restricted to in-frame sequences. Some clones are absent from its copies; in checked studies, under half trace to an unresolved V gene, and the reason for the others is unknown. Clone size and the V and J calls come from that table; the DNA yielded D and trimming. The table for this sample lists 470,000 or so clones; roughly 89% of them were counted only once. Of the sample, 4% to 5.5% is held by the ten largest clones.

The collaborating institutions used their own protocols to collect whole blood in K2EDTA tubes. Collaborator samples were shipped for TCRbeta analysis as frozen whole blood, isolated PBMCs, or DNA extracted from either sample type. The TCR originated in a woman younger than 45 with acute or convalescent COVID-19. The specimen sequenced was peripheral blood.

For the CDR3, the sequence is CASSVEGSGAYEQYF. The nucleotide sequence is TGTGCCAGCAGCGTAGAAGGGAGCGGGGCTTACGAGCAGTACTTC. The rearrangement joined TRBV9 to TRBJ2-7, with 7 central nucleotides matching TRBD2. CDR1 and CDR2 were assigned from the germline V gene as SGDLS and YYNGEE. From its cysteine to its phenylalanine, the CDR3 spans 15 amino acids. Only the CDR3 DNA is retained, 45 bases long and in frame from the first base. V has 0 bases trimmed and J has 4 bases trimmed; junction bases matching no gene number 7.